The 28 T cell receptor beta chains below come from one sample, sequenced in a study of blood T cell repertoires in COVID-19. TCRdb's copy holds only in-frame clones and misses some; the assay was immunoSEQ multiplex PCR. The table lists about 160,000 clones, around 80% of them singletons, with about 7.2% in the top ten. Sequenced sample: PBMCs or T cells enriched from blood (not recorded which). The receptors were gathered from a man between 50 and 59 years old who had recovered from COVID-19.

The V and J genes are TRBV7-3 and TRBJ2-2; 8 bases fit TRBD1. This CDR3 comprises 16 residues. Germline V CDR1 and CDR2: SGHTA, FQGTGA. The J segment lost 8 bases and the V segment lost 2 bases, leaving 10 bases of the junction unmatched. The CDR3 here is CASSLGPDREIGELFF. The CDR3 nucleotides read TGTGCCAGCAGCTTAGGACCGGACAGGGAAATTGGGGAGCTGTTTTTT.

The rearrangement links TRBV5-4 to TRBJ2-7; 8 nucleotides agree with TRBD1. The ends lost 3 bases at V and 0 bases at J; junction bases unmatched: 5. The CDR3 contains 15 residues. CDR1 SGHNT and CDR2 YYREEE come from the germline V gene (reference sequence). The CDR3 reads CASSSGGQASYEQYF. The CDR3 nucleotides are TGTGCCAGCAGCTCCGGGGGACAGGCCTCCTACGAGCAGTACTTC.

The chain recombines TRBV15 with TRBJ1-5, with TRBD1 matching over 9 bases. The V segment lost 1 base and the J segment 2 bases; nucleotides outside the gene matches: 3. The CDR3 sequence is 16 residues long. The germline CDR1 and CDR2 sequences are LNHNV and YYDKDF (reference sequence). The DNA for the CDR3 is TGTGCCACCAGCAGAGGGACAGGGGTCGGCAATCAGCCCCAGCATTTT. This encodes CATSRGTGVGNQPQHF.

The CDR3 nucleotides read TGTGCCAGCAGCTCCGGACAGGGGGTAAATTCACCCCTCCACTTT. Translating it yields CASSSGQGVNSPLHF. V is TRBV7-7 and J is TRBJ1-6; 10 bases line up with TRBD1. Looked up from germline, CDR1 is SSHAT and CDR2 is FNYEAQ (reference sequence). The junction had 4 bases not matched to a gene; V was cut back by 4 bases and J by 7 bases. This CDR3 comprises 15 residues. Based on the CDR3 plus reference TRBV7-7 and TRBJ1-6, the full variable domain is GAGVSQSPRYKVTKRGQDVTLRCDPISSHATLYWYQQALGQGPEFLTYFNYEAQPDKSGLPSDRFSAERPEGSISTLTIQRTEQRDSAMYRCASSSGQGVNSPLHFGNGTRLTVT.

Comment on this clone: This sample also contains other DNA sequences that code for the same CDR3. V usage is TRBV9 and J usage is TRBJ2-3, with TRBD2 identical over 14 bases. Germline CDR1 is SGDLS and CDR2 is YYNGEE. Trimming cost V 0 bases and J 3 bases; bases outside gene matches: 3. This CDR3 comprises 17 residues. Written as DNA, the CDR3 is TGTGCCAGCAGCGTAGGACTAGCGGGGGGGCCGACAGATACGCAGTATTTT. This encodes CASSVGLAGGPTDTQYF.

The chain employs TRBV4-3 and TRBJ1-2; D ambiguous. V was clipped by 2 bases and J by 3 bases, with 7 bases between them. CDR3 length equals 13 residues. CDR1 and CDR2 (germline): LGHNA, YSLEER. Written as DNA, the CDR3 is TGCGCCAGCAGCCAATATACAGACTATGGCTACACCTTC. Translation gives CASSQYTDYGYTF.

V is TRBV6-5 and J is TRBJ2-3, with 10 bases that match TRBD2. V trimming: 2 bases; J trimming: 10 bases; junction bases outside the gene matches: 12. CDR3 length: 16 amino acids. In germline, CDR1 is MNHEY, CDR2 SVGAGI. This chain's CDR3 is CASSYKPGTSVRAQYF. CDR3 in DNA: TGTGCCAGCAGTTACAAGCCCGGGACTAGCGTGAGGGCGCAGTATTTT.

CDR3 DNA sequence: TGTGCCTGGAGTCGGCCCCTAATAGGGGTCGTTAACTATGGCTACACCTTC. The encoded protein is CAWSRPLIGVVNYGYTF. This sequence joins TRBV30 and TRBJ1-2; D may be TRBD1 (5 bases). V was cut by 2 bases and J by 1 base, with 20 bases left in between. The length of the CDR3 is 17 residues. Germline V CDR1 and CDR2: GTSNPN, SVGIG (reference sequence).

The V and J genes are TRBV5-1 and TRBJ1-3, with D possibly TRBD1 on 6 matching bases. This CDR3 region has 17 residues. Trimming took 4 bases from V and 4 from J, leaving 21 bases between them. The germline gives CDR1 SGHRS, CDR2 YFSETQ. The CDR3 nucleotides read TGCGCCAGCAGCCCTTCCTCACAGGGCTCGGCCGGAAACACCATATATTTT. This translates into CASSPSSQGSAGNTIYF. The entire variable domain, with the rest obtained from reference TRBV5-1 and TRBJ1-3, is as follows: KAGVTQTPRYLIKTRGQQVTLSCSPISGHRSVSWYQQTPGQGLQFLFEYFSETQRNKGNFPGRFSGRQFSNSRSEMNVSTLELGDSALYLCASSPSSQGSAGNTIYFGEGSWLTVV.

This clone was recorded only once. The chain couples TRBV11-2 to TRBJ1-1, with 10 bases lining up with TRBD1. After removal of 8 bases from V and 4 bases from J, the junction contained 13 bases not matched to a gene. CDR1 and CDR2 from the germline V gene are SGHAT and FQNNGV. This CDR3 comprises 16 residues. Here the CDR3 reads CASSGQGGTHRTEAFF. In DNA form, the CDR3 reads TGTGCCAGCTCTGGACAGGGGGGGACTCATCGCACTGAAGCTTTCTTT.

The rearrangement uses TRBV2 and TRBJ1-1, with D hard to call. The germline V and J ends were trimmed by 7 bases and 11 bases, with 11 bases remaining between them. In germline, CDR1 is SNHLY, CDR2 FYNNEI. The length of the CDR3 is 10 residues. Written as DNA, the CDR3 is TGTGCCAGCATGATTGACGGGGCTTTCTTT. Amino acids: CASMIDGAFF.

The V and J genes are TRBV6-5 and TRBJ1-6; tentative D call: TRBD1 (5 bases). Germline CDR1 and CDR2: MNHEY and SVGAGI. V dropped 8 bases and J dropped 9 bases, with 11 bases sitting between them. This CDR3 has 12 residues. In nucleotides, the CDR3 is TGTGCCAGCCGGGGGACTGGTTCACCCCTCCACTTT. It yields the protein CASRGTGSPLHF.

This clone was detected only a few times. The rearrangement joins TRBV5-6 to TRBJ1-6; TRBD1 might be the D (5 bases). CDR3 length: 15 amino acids. Germline-derived CDR1 and CDR2 are SGHDT and YYEEEE. Between the trimmed V and J ends, which lost 0 bases and 7 bases, there was a span of 11 bases. In DNA, the CDR3 is TGTGCCAGCAGCTTGGAGGGACTCTCCAATTCACCCCTCCACTTT. As protein: CASSLEGLSNSPLHF.

The chain joins TRBV9 to TRBJ2-3; 9 bases map to TRBD2. The CDR3 sequence is 15 residues long. Germline assignment: CDR1 SGDLS and CDR2 YYNGEE. Trimming took 2 bases from V and 3 from J; bases not matched to a gene: 4. The CDR3 coding sequence is TGTGCCAGCAGCGTTACTAGCGGGCAGACAGATACGCAGTATTTT. Its protein product is CASSVTSGQTDTQYF.

The J gene is TRBJ1-6, the V gene TRBV6-5, with D maybe TRBD1 (5 bases). Germline CDR1 and CDR2: MNHEY and SVGAGI. Trimming removed 0 bases from V and 7 bases from J, with 10 bases in between. The CDR3 spans 15 residues. CDR3 loop: CASSYSQGPNSPLHF. The CDR3 nucleotides read TGTGCCAGCAGTTACTCGCAGGGTCCCAATTCACCCCTCCACTTT.

The genes are TRBV15 and TRBJ2-7, with 8 bases aligning to TRBD2. Trimming took 0 bases from V and 2 from J; bases not matched to a gene: 3. CDR1 LNHNV and CDR2 YYDKDF come from the germline V gene (reference sequence). The CDR3 runs to 15 residues. The CDR3 region is CATSRDDSGTYEQYF. The CDR3 bases are TGTGCCACCAGCAGAGATGATAGCGGGACCTACGAGCAGTACTTC.

V gene TRBV19 combines with J gene TRBJ1-4; TRBD1 might be the D (5 bases). The V and J ends lost 6 bases and 4 bases respectively, with 12 bases between them. The germline CDR1 and CDR2 sequences are LNHDA and SQIVND (reference sequence). This CDR3 contains 14 residues. The CDR3 here is CASSTGGSNEKLFF. CDR3 sequence (DNA): TGTGCCAGTAGCACTGGGGGGAGTAATGAAAAACTGTTTTTT.

This rearrangement joins TRBV2 to TRBJ1-6, with D possibly TRBD1 on 6 matching bases. From germline, CDR1 is SNHLY and CDR2 FYNNEI. The CDR3 is made up of 14 amino acids. Trimming cost V 4 bases and J 5 bases, with 9 bases left between them. In DNA form, the CDR3 reads TGTGCCAGCAGTGGGGACACCAATAATTCACCCCTCCACTTT. Encoded protein: CASSGDTNNSPLHF.

This clone has a single count. The V call is TRBV18, the J call TRBJ1-2, with TRBD1 matching 9 bases. J lost 6 bases, V lost 3 bases, and 2 bases had no gene match. CDR1 is KGHSH, CDR2 LQKENI, per germline. The CDR3 length is 13 residues. In DNA form, the CDR3 reads TGTGCCAGCTCACCGGACAGGGGAGATGGCTACACCTTC. This translates into CASSPDRGDGYTF.

The chain has TRBV12-5 and TRBJ2-3, with TRBD1 matching 11 bases. Trimming at V came to 6 bases and at J to 2 bases, leaving 7 bases not matched to a gene. The CDR3 extends over 16 amino acids. Germline CDR1 is LGHNT and CDR2 is FRNRAP. The CDR3 DNA is TGTGCTAGTGGAGCAGGGACAGGGGGTTCCACAGATACGCAGTATTTT. As protein: CASGAGTGGSTDTQYF.

The V gene is TRBV18, the J gene TRBJ2-5; 10 positions agree with TRBD1. This CDR3 spans 14 amino acids. CDR1 KGHSH and CDR2 LQKENI come from the germline V gene. The V segment lost 1 base and the J segment 7 bases; nucleotides outside the gene matches: 3. The CDR3 nucleotides read TGTGCCAGCTCACCACGGACAGGGGGGGTGACCCAGTACTTC. Residues: CASSPRTGGVTQYF.

The chain links TRBV6-7 to TRBJ2-7; D not certain. TRBV6-7 is classed as an ORF, of uncertain function. Trimming took off 9 bases at V and 7 bases at J, with 4 bases between the two ends. CDR3 length equals 8 residues. This CDR3 reads CASTEQYF. The DNA of the CDR3 is TGTGCCAGTACTGAGCAGTACTTC.

The rearrangement links TRBV29-1 to TRBJ2-2, with D uncertain. Trimming took off 6 bases at V and 1 base at J, with 9 bases between the two ends. CDR1 is SQVTM and CDR2 is ANQGSEA in the germline V gene. This CDR3 is built from 13 residues. CDR3 region: CSVSTGNTGELFF. For the CDR3, the DNA is TGCAGCGTGTCAACGGGGAACACCGGGGAGCTGTTTTTT.

This sequence joins TRBV19 and TRBJ1-6; no clear D gene. CDR1 LNHDA and CDR2 SQIVND come from the germline V gene (reference sequence). There are 15 residues in the CDR3. Trimming cost V 6 bases and J 0 bases, with 9 bases left between them. The CDR3 region has the DNA TGTGCCAGTAGCCTAGGATTCTCCTATAATTCACCCCTCCACTTT. Translation gives CASSLGFSYNSPLHF.

This chain links TRBV2 with TRBJ1-2, with unresolved D. Trimming removed 7 bases from V and 8 bases from J, with 17 bases in between. The CDR3 is 13 amino acids. Germline V gene lookup returns CDR1 SNHLY and CDR2 FYNNEI. The CDR3 loop is CASTLVTYNGYTF. The CDR3, as DNA: TGTGCCAGCACTTTAGTTACTTATAACGGCTACACCTTC.

The chain carries TRBV6-5 and TRBJ2-1; the match to TRBD1 covers 8 bases. Germline CDR1 reads MNHEY; CDR2 reads SVGAGI. Trimming cost V 0 bases and J 8 bases; bases outside gene matches: 6. The CDR3 loop spans 15 amino acids. Written as DNA, the CDR3 is TGTGCCAGCAGTTACTCGTTTTCAGGGGGCCATGAGCAGTTCTTC. Amino acids: CASSYSFSGGHEQFF.

The V and J genes are TRBV12-5 and TRBJ2-7; 10 bases fit TRBD1. The ends lost 5 bases at V and 6 bases at J; junction bases unmatched: 13. Germline CDR1 LGHNT, CDR2 FRNRAP. This CDR3 has 16 amino acids. The CDR3 DNA reads as TGTGCTAGTGGTCCTAGGGACAGGGGACGCAGCGGCGAGCAGTACTTC. This translates into CASGPRDRGRSGEQYF.

The V and J genes are TRBV5-6 and TRBJ1-3; TRBD1 agrees at 8 bases. CDR3 length: 15 amino acids. V gave up 8 bases and J gave up 0 bases; unmatched junction bases: 7. Germline CDR1 SGHDT, CDR2 YYEEEE. The CDR3 DNA reads as TGTGCCAGTTATCGGACAGGGACCTCTGGAAACACCATATATTTT. Its protein is CASYRTGTSGNTIYF. Full variable domain (rest looked up from reference TRBV5-6 and TRBJ1-3): DAGVTQSPTHLIKTRGQQVTLRCSPKSGHDTVSWYQQALGQGPQFIFQYYEEEERQRGNFPDRFSGHQFPNYSSELNVNALLLGDSALYLCASYRTGTSGNTIYFGEGSWLTVV.